Below are 9 T cell receptor beta chains sequenced from a single sample in a study of regulatory T cells in long-lasting Graves disease (dated by TCRdb to the early 2020s). The library was generated by multiplex PCR. The instrument given in TCRdb is Illumina HiSeq 4000. To build TCR beta libraries, CDR3 regions were amplified by Arm-PCR using iRepertoire HTBI primers. TCRdb trimmed public reads at Q25 via fastp, called clones via MiXCR and kept in-frame beta chains. Rows with a matching CDR3 protein are joined into one entry that keeps the most common DNA and genes. The table for this sample lists more than 450,000 distinct CDR3 sequences; 15% to 20% of them were counted only once. More than 10% of the sample is taken by the ten largest. Per the publication, the time point label means: newly diagnosed GD, antithyroid drugs for less than 3 months. For both TCR sequencing and RNA sequencing, RNA was extracted from PBMCs using TRIzol.

The same specimen was also included in a second study, on T cells in Graves' hyperthyroidism and ophthalmopathy.

This material consisted of peripheral blood mononuclear cells (PBMCs), taken at new diagnosis, from a patient treated with antithyroid drugs. Every receptor here comes from a middle-aged man with Graves disease. Donor details come from another sample of the same person, matched by shared clones.

This clonotype has more than one count but fewer than ten. The CDR3 spells CASSAREGPGQPQHF. The CDR3 DNA follows: TGTGCCAGCAGCGCCAGGGAGGGCCCCGGTCAGCCCCAGCATTTT. This chain connects TRBV9 to TRBJ1-5; D might be TRBD1 (5 bases). The CDR3 consists of 15 residues. Trimming left V 3 bases short and J 6 bases short, with 16 bases between. CDR1 is SGDLS and CDR2 is YYNGEE in the germline V gene.

Comments on this clonotype: Germline is not matched at one junction end, which may reflect a read error. The chain combines TRBV5-1 with TRBJ1-1; tentative D call: TRBD1 (6 bases). The CDR3 covers 11 residues. Germline V gene data show CDR1 as SGHRS and CDR2 as YFSETQ. The chain's CDR3 is CASTVQGPQVF. The CDR3 nucleotides read TGCGCCAGCACCGTACAGGGTCCTCAGGTCTTT. Supplemented by reference TRBV5-1 and TRBJ1-1, the full variable domain reads KAGVTQTPRYLIKTRGQQVTLSCSPISGHRSVSWYQQTPGQGLQFLFEYFSETQRNKGNFPGRFSGRQFSNSRSEMNVSTLELGDSALYLCASTVQGPQVFGQGTRLTVV.

This clonotype was detected ten times or more. This chain joins TRBV2 and TRBJ2-1, with 11 positions matching TRBD2. V lost 8 bases, J lost 5 bases, and 5 bases stayed unmatched. The CDR3 covers 14 residues. Germline CDR1 reads SNHLY; CDR2 reads FYNNEI. CDR3 nucleotide sequence: TGTGCCAGCGGGACTAGCGGAAATCACAATGAGCAGTTCTTC. Amino acid sequence: CASGTSGNHNEQFF.

The chain carries TRBV19 and TRBJ1-5, with unresolved D. The germline V and J ends were trimmed by 3 bases and 4 bases, with 10 bases remaining between them. This CDR3 contains 14 residues. Germline CDR1 LNHDA, CDR2 SQIVND (reference sequence). This chain's CDR3 is CASSMGKSNQPQHF. The CDR3 DNA follows: TGTGCCAGTAGTATGGGGAAGTCTAATCAGCCCCAGCATTTT.

This clonotype was seen more than once but under ten times. The chain recombines TRBV20-1 with TRBJ2-1, with 7 nucleotides matching TRBD2. The V gene end was trimmed by 0 bases and the J gene end by 4 bases; junction bases not matched to a gene: 9. The CDR3 sequence is 16 residues long. The V gene's germline CDR1 is DFQATT and CDR2 SNEGSKA (reference sequence). For the CDR3, the DNA is TGCAGTGCTAGAGATCTCCGGGGGGACCTTTACAATGAGCAGTTCTTC. Its protein product is CSARDLRGDLYNEQFF.

This clonotype was counted at least ten times. This rearrangement joins TRBV28 to TRBJ2-7; weak D call: TRBD1 (6 bases). Trimming removed 1 base at V and 5 bases at J, with 12 bases between. The CDR3 is 14 residues long. Germline assignment: CDR1 MDHEN and CDR2 SYDVKM. The CDR3 DNA reads TGTGCCAGCAGTTTATATCAGGGGCTGAACGAGCAGTACTTC. Amino acid sequence: CASSLYQGLNEQYF. Drawing the rest from reference TRBV28 and TRBJ2-7, the complete variable domain is DVKVTQSSRYLVKRTGEKVFLECVQDMDHENMFWYRQDPGLGLRLIYFSYDVKMKEKGDIPEGYSVSREKKERFSLILESASTNQTSMYLCASSLYQGLNEQYFGPGTRLTVT.

This clonotype was picked up a small number of times. Its ends do not fully match the called genes, so a read error is possible. The rearrangement joins TRBV27 to TRBJ2-7; 7 bases match TRBD1. This CDR3 is 13 amino acids long. CDR1 MNHEY and CDR2 SMNVEV come from the germline V gene (reference sequence). The CDR3 DNA reads as TGTGCCAGCCAGGGACAGACCGGGTCAAAGAAGGACTTC. This gives the protein CASQGQTGSKKDF.

In the case of this clonotype: Given a much more abundant clone one base away, this may be a read error. This chain uses TRBV7-9 with TRBJ2-3; D not certain. The CDR3 consists of 12 residues. V gave up 5 bases and J gave up 2 bases, with 5 bases separating them. The germline V gene has CDR1 SEHNR and CDR2 FQNEAQ (reference sequence). The CDR3 reads CASSPITDTQYF. The CDR3 coding sequence is TGTGCCAGCAGCCCAATCACAGATACGCAGTATTTT.

This clonotype was recorded a few times. The DNA of the CDR3 is TGTGCCAGCAGTGAAACAGTAGCCTACGAGCAGTACTTC. Translated: CASSETVAYEQYF. The chain uses TRBV6-1 and TRBJ2-7; D is unclear. The germline V and J ends were trimmed by 2 bases and 2 bases, with 7 bases remaining between them. CDR1 and CDR2 from the germline V gene are MNHNS and SASEGT. This CDR3 is 13 amino acids long.